This TCR beta chain was captured in a study of blood T cells in healthy people across ages. This clonotype has only a few counts. Primers used in a second PCR of roughly 6 to 11 cycles were a sample-barcoded 5' primer and a J-beta primer mix. Each CDR3 protein gets one entry after TCRdb re-called the 5' RACE reads with MiXCR. The sample lists some 1.4 million distinct CDR3 sequences, roughly 45% seen once, with approximately 7.9% in the top ten. Each sample yielded at least 5.5 micrograms of PBMC total RNA. The CDR3 contains 16 residues. Trimming removed 0 bases at V and 2 bases at J, with 12 bases between. CDR1 is MNHEY, CDR2 SMNVEV, per germline (reference sequence).

Sample: blood. The genes are TRBV27 and TRBJ2-3; weak D call: TRBD1 (5 bases). The sequence was obtained from a woman aged 18 to 35 in good health. Written as DNA, the CDR3 is TGTGCCAGCAGTTTATCCCCCGCAGGGAACACAGATACGCAGTATTTT. This encodes CASSLSPAGNTDTQYF.